Listed below are T cell receptor beta chains from one sample, sequenced in a study of cytomegalovirus exposure and HLA in healthy donors. Sequencing was performed with immunoSEQ multiplex PCR; in TCRdb, only in-frame clones are kept and a portion is missing. The sample contains over 120,000 clones, 80% of which appear only once. Sequencing was carried out using PBMCs. The receptor source for this set is a man aged 50 to 60 in good health and CMV-seronegative. Both conserved end residues are part of each CDR3. Fields, in order: J gene, V gene, clone size, CDR3 length, CDR3 protein. Clone size is not always given. Where it is, it says once, few, many or a class for expanded clones.

>TRBJ2-1|TRBV5-4|-|15
CASSLVVAGGVEQFF
>TRBJ1-1|TRBV7-6|-|13
CASSQQGDTEAFF
>TRBJ2-4|TRBV4-2|-|18
CASSQEGGGPAFKNIQYF
>TRBJ2-5|TRBV9|-|15
CASSVSSGGRETQYF
>TRBJ1-3|TRBV25-1|-|15
CASSGGTSTGNTIYF
>TRBJ1-1|TRBV7-9|-|13
CASSLDRGTEAFF
>TRBJ1-2|TRBV7-2|once|14
CASSTRTANYGYTF
>TRBJ2-7|TRBV6-1|-|13
CASSLQGGYEQYF
>TRBJ1-5|TRBV7-2|few|16
CASSLYGTGRNQPQHF
>TRBJ2-3|TRBV9|-|16
CASSVAEGSSTDTQYF
>TRBJ1-5|TRBV12-5|-|18
CASGLALTRDSSNQPQHF
>TRBJ2-1|TRBV7-3|-|14
CASSLGLAYDEQFF
>TRBJ2-3|TRBV5-4|few|17
CASSLRTPGRGTDTQYF
>TRBJ1-5|TRBV18|few|16
CASSPATGISNQPQHF
>TRBJ1-3|TRBV9|-|15
CASSPGTGSGNTIYF
>TRBJ1-1|TRBV28|once|16
CASSLTPDRMNTEAFF
>TRBJ2-5|TRBV29-1|once|13
CSARTGGRETQYF
>-|TRBV6-1|-|15
CASSAGQASSYEQYF
>TRBJ1-2|TRBV5-6|-|16
CASSPQGSFNYYGYTF
>TRBJ1-3|TRBV7-9|-|16
CASSLIDGISGNTIYF
>TRBJ2-2|TRBV15|-|15
CATRRTGLNTGELFF
>TRBJ2-3|TRBV7-2|-|17
CASSRLTSGRSLDTQYF
>TRBJ1-3|TRBV4-1|once|16
CASRSSPGFSGNTIYF
>TRBJ2-5|TRBV7-3|-|16
CASRLKPTGKEETQYF
>TRBJ2-7|TRBV6-1|few|15
CASSEWGTGTYEQYF
>TRBJ2-2|TRBV29-1|-|14
CSVERQPGTGELFF
>TRBJ2-7|TRBV28|-|13
CASGAGARDEQYF
>TRBJ1-4|TRBV30|-|14
CAWSPGEGDEKLFF
>TRBJ2-7|TRBV7-9|-|13
CASSTSGRNEQYF
>TRBJ1-5|TRBV19|-|16
CASSVPDRGEGQPQHF
>TRBJ2-3|TRBV29-1|-|16
CSVDRLADHLSDTQYF
>TRBJ2-7|TRBV2|-|16
CASRRDQGALDYEQYF
>TRBJ2-1|TRBV11-3|-|13
CASSLNRDNEQFF
>TRBJ2-7|TRBV6-1|-|14
CASLNSRVAYEQYF
>TRBJ1-5|TRBV18|-|13
CASSRGSLQPQHF
>TRBJ2-2|TRBV2|-|14
CASRTTGFTGELFF